This T cell receptor (beta chain) derives from a study of shared clonotypes between healthy human individuals. At the level of the study: For every donor, three CD4 naive, three CD4 memory, two CD8 naive and one CD8 memory plates were used. Overall study results and limits: The generation probabilities recorded for non-shared clonotypes fell below those of clonotypes shared by all four donors. Naive subsets generally exceeded memory subsets in estimated richness.

Some clones are missing from TCRdb's copy, which holds only in-frame ones; the method was immunoSEQ multiplex PCR. This sample has millions of clones, with roughly 95% found just once. To note about this clone: The antigen remains undetermined.

This CDR3 region has 16 residues. The germline V and J ends were trimmed by 3 bases and 0 bases, with 15 bases remaining between them. Per the germline V gene, CDR1 is SNHLY and CDR2 is FYNNEI. As defined, naive CD8 cells were CD45RO-negative and positively selected for CCR7, with terminally differentiated effector memory CD45RA+ cells excluded. Recent vaccinations or acute infections were absent in the healthy HIV-negative adult donors. The TCR originated in a man aged 18 to 30 in good health. The chain has TRBV2 and TRBJ2-7; D ambiguous. The sequencing sample was made of naive CD8+ T cells sorted from blood. The chain's CDR3 is CASSDPSVSGSYEQYF. The CDR3 region has the DNA TGTGCCAGCAGTGATCCCTCAGTATCGGGCTCCTACGAGCAGTACTTC.